This T cell receptor (beta chain) appears in the sequencing data of a study of control samples from healthy donors and cancer patients. Germline CDR1 reads SEHNR; CDR2 reads FQNEAQ (reference sequence). V dropped 6 bases and J dropped 7 bases, with 8 bases sitting between them. The CDR3 runs to 11 residues. Libraries were prepared by immunoSEQ multiplex PCR; TCRdb keeps only in-frame clonotypes and omits some of them. The repertoire holds 120,000 or so clones, with 87% as singletons. Sequenced sample: blood. The clonotype comes from a man aged 55 to 70 in good health. The chain carries TRBV7-9 and TRBJ2-3; D call uncertain. The CDR3 protein is CASRAANTQYF. As DNA, the CDR3 is TGTGCCAGCAGGGCTGCTAATACGCAGTATTTT.